These 28 T cell receptor beta chains came from one sample sequenced in a study of blood T cell repertoires in COVID-19. TCRdb keeps only in-frame clones here, not all; method: immunoSEQ multiplex PCR. The data show 210,000 or so clones, with about 88% seen just once and 1.9% held by the top ten. The sequenced sample consisted of peripheral blood. The receptors were gathered from a man aged 40-55 years with active or convalescent COVID-19.

The DNA of the CDR3 is TGCAGCGTTGGGCCCCTTATGAACACTGAAGCTTTCTTT. Translating gives CSVGPLMNTEAFF. V and J are TRBV29-1 and TRBJ1-1; D remains ambiguous. The V and J ends lost 4 bases and 0 bases respectively, with 9 bases between them. CDR3 length: 13 residues. Germline lookup yields CDR1 SQVTM and CDR2 ANQGSEA.

In its sample, this clone was seen a few times. The V call is TRBV30, the J call TRBJ1-1; 9 bases fit TRBD1. CDR1 is GTSNPN, CDR2 SVGIG, per germline (reference sequence). CDR3 length: 15 amino acids. V shed 3 bases and J 3 bases; nucleotides not matched to a gene: 8. CDR3 DNA sequence: TGTGCCTGGAGACAGGGGGCTTTATTCGACACTGAAGCTTTCTTT. This codes for CAWRQGALFDTEAFF.

Turning to this clone: A junction boundary mismatches the germline segment, possibly from a read error. The gene calls are TRBV28 and TRBJ2-7, with D possibly TRBD1 on 6 matching bases. This CDR3 region has 15 residues. Germline V lookup: CDR1 MDHEN, CDR2 SYDVKM. The CDR3 reads CASSSPWGQSYGQYF. CDR3 in DNA: TGTGCCAGCAGTTCCCCCTGGGGGCAGTCCTACGGGCAGTACTTC.

V is TRBV19 and J is TRBJ2-2; unclear D gene. V gave up 3 bases and J gave up 8 bases, with 16 bases separating them. The CDR3 covers 15 residues. Germline assignment: CDR1 LNHDA and CDR2 SQIVND (reference sequence). The CDR3 sequence: CASSIHLQSTGELFF. CDR3 nucleotides: TGTGCCAGTAGTATCCACCTACAGAGCACGGGGGAGCTGTTTTTT. The complete variable domain, with remaining parts taken from reference TRBV19 and TRBJ2-2, reads DGGITQSPKYLFRKEGQNVTLSCEQNLNHDAMYWYRQDPGQGLRLIYYSQIVNDFQKGDIAEGYSVSREKKESFPLTVTSAQKNPTAFYLCASSIHLQSTGELFFGEGSRLTVL.

This chain joins TRBV4-1 and TRBJ1-5; D is perhaps TRBD1 (5 bases). Germline CDR1 is MGHRA and CDR2 is YSYEKL. V was trimmed by 0 bases and J by 0 bases, leaving 15 bases between them. The CDR3 runs 18 residues. The chain's CDR3 is CASSQEQRQTYSNQPQHF. CDR3 DNA sequence: TGCGCCAGCAGCCAAGAGCAGAGACAGACATATAGCAATCAGCCCCAGCATTTT.

The sample holds many counts of this clone. A read error may produce the germline difference seen at one junction end. This rearrangement joins TRBV10-1 to TRBJ2-2, with D perhaps TRBD1 (6 bases). Per the germline V gene, CDR1 is WNHNN and CDR2 is SYGVQD (reference sequence). The CDR3 sequence is 15 residues long. The DNA of the CDR3 is TGCGCCAGCGGCCGCGGACAGTCTGAACACCGGGGAGCTGTTTTT. Its protein is CASGRGQSEHRGAVF.

This clone was detected only a few times. The chain links TRBV25-1 to TRBJ2-3; D is possibly TRBD1 (6 bases). Germline loops: CDR1 MGHDK, CDR2 SYGVNS. The CDR3 length is 13 residues. V lost 3 bases, J lost 6 bases, and 10 bases lay in between. The CDR3 nucleotides read TGTGCCAGCAGTGATTCCCAGGGGGATACGCAGTATTTT. Protein sequence: CASSDSQGDTQYF.

The rearrangement links TRBV6-5 to TRBJ1-1; unclear D gene. The CDR3 contains 12 residues. Trimming stripped 8 bases from V and 6 bases from J, with 13 bases between. Germline CDR1 is MNHEY and CDR2 is SVGAGI. CDR3 nucleotide sequence: TGTGCCAGCGATGAGGAGGCGGCTGAAGCTTTCTTT. Translated: CASDEEAAEAFF.

The sample holds a few counts of this clone. This rearrangement joins TRBV5-4 to TRBJ1-1; the D gene is possibly TRBD1 (6 bases). Germline values: CDR1 SGHNT, CDR2 YYREEE (reference sequence). The germline V and J ends were trimmed by 1 base and 4 bases, with 17 bases remaining between them. The CDR3 consists of 16 residues. CDR3 coding DNA: TGTGCCAGCAGCTTGTCAATCGGGGGAGGGGGCACTGAAGCTTTCTTT. Residues: CASSLSIGGGGTEAFF.

The rearrangement joins TRBV5-4 to TRBJ1-2, with 8 bases lining up with TRBD1. Trimming took 4 bases from V and 4 from J; bases not matched to a gene: 9. The CDR3 runs 15 residues. Germline lookup yields CDR1 SGHNT and CDR2 YYREEE (reference sequence). The CDR3 protein is CASSRTGQGAYGYTF. CDR3 coding DNA: TGTGCCAGCAGCCGTACGGGGCAGGGGGCCTATGGCTACACCTTC. The variable domain in full, with the rest retrieved from reference TRBV5-4 and TRBJ1-2, is ETGVTQSPTHLIKTRGQQVTLRCSSQSGHNTVSWYQQALGQGPQFIFQYYREEENGRGNFPPRFSGLQFPNYSSELNVNALELDDSALYLCASSRTGQGAYGYTFGSGTRLTVV.

The chain combines TRBV9 with TRBJ1-5; no reliable D call. The CDR3 has 15 amino acids. Germline lookup yields CDR1 SGDLS and CDR2 YYNGEE. The V and J ends lost 4 bases and 9 bases respectively, with 20 bases between them. CDR3 protein: CASSPRGGWVAPQHF. In DNA form, the CDR3 reads TGTGCCAGCAGCCCGCGGGGAGGGTGGGTCGCGCCCCAGCATTTT.

Details on this clone: Its ends do not fully match the called genes, so a read error is possible. The V and J genes are TRBV7-7 and TRBJ2-3; the match to TRBD2 covers 9 bases. The CDR3 has 19 residues. Germline V CDR1 and CDR2: SSHAT, FNYEAQ (reference sequence). The CDR3 region has the DNA TGTGCTAGCAGCTTAGAAATAGCGGGAGATAGCCAGGGAACAGATACGCAGTATTTT. Encoded protein: CASSLEIAGDSQGTDTQYF.

CDR3 bases: TGTGCCAGCAGTGAGGAGGGAGGTAGCAATCAGCCCCAGCATTTT. This sequence encodes CASSEEGGSNQPQHF. The J gene is TRBJ1-5, the V gene TRBV2; no clear D. V was pared by 3 bases and J by 0 bases, with 9 bases between. Germline V gives CDR1 SNHLY, CDR2 FYNNEI. This CDR3 comprises 15 residues.

The CDR3 sequence is CATSPPAPNQPQHF. DNA for the CDR3: TGTGCCACCAGCCCCCCCGCGCCTAATCAGCCCCAGCATTTT. The chain links TRBV15 to TRBJ1-5; D gene uncertain. The CDR3 sequence is 14 residues long. The germline V and J ends were trimmed by 5 bases and 4 bases, with 12 bases remaining between them. Germline loops: CDR1 LNHNV, CDR2 YYDKDF (reference sequence).

This chain links TRBV5-1 with TRBJ1-1; the D gene is possibly TRBD1 (6 bases). The CDR3 extends over 15 amino acids. Per the germline V gene, CDR1 is SGHRS and CDR2 is YFSETQ. Between the trimmed V and J ends, which lost 4 bases and 2 bases, there was a span of 15 bases. Here the CDR3 reads CASSDPSGGNTEAFF. In DNA form, the CDR3 reads TGCGCCAGCAGCGACCCTAGCGGGGGCAACACTGAAGCTTTCTTT.

The V and J genes are TRBV11-2 and TRBJ1-2; D is possibly TRBD1 (6 bases). The CDR3 length is 14 residues. The V end lost 5 bases, the J end lost 3 bases, and 13 bases lay between the germline ends. Germline-derived CDR1 and CDR2 are SGHAT and FQNNGV. In nucleotides, the CDR3 is TGTGCCAGCAGCCCCTGGAAGGGGGACTATGGCTACACCTTC. Its protein is CASSPWKGDYGYTF.

The chain couples TRBV7-3 to TRBJ1-1, with D uncertain. The length of the CDR3 is 13 residues. Germline values: CDR1 SGHTA, CDR2 FQGTGA. V lost 2 bases and J lost 1, with 5 bases in between. CDR3 region: CASSLVQNTEAFF. For the CDR3, the DNA is TGTGCCAGCAGCTTAGTACAGAACACTGAAGCTTTCTTT.

The chain links TRBV9 to TRBJ2-1; D is uncertain. The V end was cut by 0 bases, the J end by 0 bases, with 4 bases between. Germline assignment: CDR1 SGDLS and CDR2 YYNGEE. The CDR3 contains 14 residues. This chain's CDR3 is CASSVVSSYNEQFF. CDR3 in DNA: TGTGCCAGCAGCGTAGTCTCCTCCTACAATGAGCAGTTCTTC.

The genes are TRBV7-9 and TRBJ1-1; D is perhaps TRBD1 (5 bases). The ends were cut back, 4 bases at V and 2 bases at J, with 11 bases in the middle. Germline V CDR1 and CDR2: SEHNR, FQNEAQ (reference sequence). This CDR3 region has 14 residues. The chain's CDR3 is CASSWRGKNTEAFF. CDR3 in DNA: TGTGCCAGCAGCTGGAGGGGAAAAAACACTGAAGCTTTCTTT.

This clone has a single count. The V gene is TRBV28, the J gene TRBJ1-4; TRBD1 aligns across 7 bases. V lost 5 bases to trimming and J lost 8 bases; unmatched junction nucleotides: 8. CDR3 length equals 14 residues. The germline CDR1 and CDR2 sequences are MDHEN and SYDVKM. In DNA form, the CDR3 reads TGTGCCAGCAGTAACAGGGGCGGTAAAGAAAAACTGTTTTTT. Its translation: CASSNRGGKEKLFF.

The V gene is TRBV15, the J gene TRBJ2-7; TRBD1 agrees at 7 bases. CDR1 is LNHNV and CDR2 is YYDKDF in the germline V gene (reference sequence). V lost 5 bases, J lost 6 bases, and 16 bases stayed unmatched. The CDR3 is made up of 16 amino acids. CDR3 coding DNA: TGTGCCACCAGCGGAAGACTTACAGGGACAGAGGCCGAGCAGTACTTC. Translating it yields CATSGRLTGTEAEQYF.

This rearrangement joins TRBV5-4 to TRBJ2-7, with a tentative D call TRBD1 (6 bases). V lost 3 bases to trimming and J lost 4 bases, with 14 bases between them. This CDR3 spans 14 amino acids. CDR1 and CDR2 (germline): SGHNT, YYREEE (reference sequence). The chain's CDR3 is CASSSGVSLYEQYF. The CDR3 DNA follows: TGTGCCAGCAGCTCAGGGGTTTCTTTATACGAGCAGTACTTC.

The chain couples TRBV6-6 to TRBJ1-1; D is uncertain. Germline V CDR1 and CDR2: MNHNY, SVGAGI (reference sequence). This CDR3 spans 15 amino acids. The germline V and J ends were trimmed by 2 bases and 7 bases, with 17 bases remaining between them. The CDR3 protein is CASSYVGQISGEAFF. The CDR3 bases are TGTGCCAGCAGTTACGTAGGTCAGATTTCGGGTGAAGCTTTCTTT.

J is TRBJ1-5 and V is TRBV2, with 8 bases lining up with TRBD1. The CDR3 has 15 residues. Germline V gene data show CDR1 as SNHLY and CDR2 as FYNNEI. V was pared by 5 bases and J by 2 bases, with 5 bases of the junction left unmatched. CDR3 residues: CASSPGTGGNQPQHF. In DNA, the CDR3 is TGTGCCAGCAGTCCCGGGACAGGCGGCAATCAGCCCCAGCATTTT. The full variable domain, in which reference TRBV2 and TRBJ1-5 provide the parts outside the CDR3, is EPEVTQTPSHQVTQMGQEVILRCVPISNHLYFYWYRQILGQKVEFLVSFYNNEISEKSEIFDDQFSVERPDGSNFTLKIRSTKLEDSAMYFCASSPGTGGNQPQHFGDGTRLSIL.

This rearrangement joins TRBV5-1 to TRBJ2-1, with 16 nucleotides matching TRBD2. V dropped 3 bases and J dropped 8; count of bases not matched to a gene: 14. In germline, CDR1 is SGHRS, CDR2 YFSETQ. This CDR3 spans 19 amino acids. The CDR3 nucleotides are TGCGCCAGCAGCTCCACTGATTCCGGGACTAGCGGGAGGGCCCATGAGCAGTTCTTC. Protein: CASSSTDSGTSGRAHEQFF.

The chain employs TRBV18 and TRBJ2-3; TRBD1 agrees at 9 bases. This CDR3 spans 15 amino acids. Germline assignment: CDR1 KGHSH and CDR2 LQKENI. After removal of 1 base from V and 5 bases from J, the junction contained 4 bases not matched to a gene. For the CDR3, the DNA is TGTGCCAGCTCACCACGACAGGGGGGAGTAGATACGCAGTATTTT. This gives the protein CASSPRQGGVDTQYF.

The table lists this clone with a count of one. The J gene is TRBJ2-7, the V gene TRBV5-1, with D hard to call. The CDR3 spans 14 residues. Per the germline V gene, CDR1 is SGHRS and CDR2 is YFSETQ. The germline V and J ends were trimmed by 2 bases and 0 bases, with 9 bases remaining between them. CDR3 loop: CASSFESSSYEQYF. DNA of the CDR3: TGCGCCAGCAGCTTCGAGAGTAGCTCCTACGAGCAGTACTTC.

In this sample, this clone turned up a few times. This chain links TRBV28 with TRBJ1-2, with D perhaps matching TRBD1 (5 bases). With 5 bases removed from V and 5 bases from J, the gap between germline ends came to 9 bases. The CDR3 contains 12 residues. CDR1 MDHEN and CDR2 SYDVKM come from the germline V gene. The CDR3 here is CASSQGRYGYTF. As DNA, the CDR3 is TGTGCCAGCAGTCAGGGAAGGTATGGCTACACCTTC.